This T cell receptor beta chain was found in a study of metastatic and nonmetastatic thyroid tumors. Study in general: A comparison of repertoires was made across blood and tumor or nodule tissue from malignant and benign thyroid patients. Study-wide results and limits: Malignant thyroid tumors reportedly had TCR beta diversity that was significantly higher than in benign nodules, in blood and tumor.

The authors' processing: It was from CDR3 differences across clinicopathological groups that a distant-metastasis classifier for papillary thyroid cancer was built. TCRdb re-analyzed the PCR reads using MiXCR. The V and J calls and clone size are TCRdb's, not the authors'. Found here are approximately 90,000 clones, 8.6% of them singletons; the top ten hold more than 8%. This clone was seen many times. Its specificity is not known. Germline V gives CDR1 SGHTA, CDR2 FQGTGA. The CDR3 runs to 15 residues. J lost 5 bases, V lost 0 bases, and 4 bases had no gene match. Each patient came to thyroid surgery without any prior treatment (of any kind).

This receptor was taken from a female donor with papillary thyroid cancer or a benign thyroid nodule (not recorded which). Some clones in this sample may be carry-over from other donors' samples. The chain employs TRBV7-3 and TRBJ2-1, with 7 bases lining up with TRBD1. Sequencing input: blood. CDR3 protein: CASSLTGGDHNEQFF. DNA of the CDR3: TGTGCCAGCAGCTTAACAGGGGGCGATCACAATGAGCAGTTCTTC.